Judged by abundance, the clone carrying this TCR beta chain is large (0.1 to 1%). Antigen specificity is unknown. Germline CDR1 reads WSHSY; CDR2 reads SAAADI. The CDR3 is 13 residues long. Trimming took off 8 bases at V and 7 bases at J, with 15 bases between the two ends. Libraries were prepared by immunoSEQ multiplex PCR; TCRdb keeps only in-frame clonotypes and omits some of them. Seen here are about 160,000 clones, around 92% observed once, and the top ten hold 10%. The data are from a study of cytomegalovirus exposure and HLA in healthy donors. Overall study findings and caveats: High specificity and sensitivity for cytomegalovirus status were reported for the classifier.

The study drew the donors from its approximately 110-subject validation cohort, separate from the approximately 700-subject first cohort. The clonotype was recovered from a woman aged 18-35 years in good health and CMV-seropositive. Sequenced material: PBMCs. V usage is TRBV10-2 and J usage is TRBJ2-1; TRBD2 might be the D (6 bases). The CDR3 sequence is CASGETSLNEQFF. As DNA, the CDR3 is TGCGCCAGCGGAGAGACTAGTCTTAATGAGCAGTTCTTC.